One sample yielded the 2 T cell receptor beta chains listed below, sequenced in a study of blood T cell repertoires in COVID-19. Here immunoSEQ multiplex PCR was the method, and the copy in TCRdb shows in-frame clones only, minus some. The sample yields more than 200,000 clones, about 87% seen once. The material sequenced was PBMCs or T cells enriched from blood (not recorded which). The receptors originated from a woman aged 50 to 65 who had recovered from COVID-19.

The chain couples TRBV2 to TRBJ1-5; TRBD1 is a possible D gene (5 bases). The germline CDR1 and CDR2 sequences are SNHLY and FYNNEI. This CDR3 has 15 residues. V lost 5 bases, J lost 5 bases, and 16 bases lay in between. For the CDR3, the DNA is TGTGCCAGCAGTTCCAGGGACCGGGAGTATCAGCCCCAGCATTTT. It codes for CASSSRDREYQPQHF.

The rearrangement links TRBV27 to TRBJ2-7; D may be TRBD2 (5 bases). Trimming removed 10 bases from V and 6 bases from J, with 28 bases in between. The CDR3 contains 16 residues. CDR1 is MNHEY and CDR2 is SMNVEV in the germline V gene (reference sequence). CDR3 region: CATLPDRGNAPSEQYF. The CDR3 region has the DNA TGTGCCACCCTCCCGGACCGAGGGAATGCCCCCTCCGAGCAGTACTTC.